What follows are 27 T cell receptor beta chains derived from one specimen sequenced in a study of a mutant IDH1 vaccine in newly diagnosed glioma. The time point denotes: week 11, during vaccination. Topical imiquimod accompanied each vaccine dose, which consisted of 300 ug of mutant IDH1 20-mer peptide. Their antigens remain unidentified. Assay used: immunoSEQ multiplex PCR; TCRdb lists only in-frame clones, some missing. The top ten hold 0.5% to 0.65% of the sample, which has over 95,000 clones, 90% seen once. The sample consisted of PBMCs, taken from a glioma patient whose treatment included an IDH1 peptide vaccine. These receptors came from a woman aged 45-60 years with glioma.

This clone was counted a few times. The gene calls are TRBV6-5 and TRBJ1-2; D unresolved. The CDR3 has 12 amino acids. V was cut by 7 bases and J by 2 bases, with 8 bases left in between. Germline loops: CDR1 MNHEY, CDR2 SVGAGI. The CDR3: CASKERNYGYTF. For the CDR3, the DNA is TGTGCCAGCAAGGAGAGGAACTATGGCTACACCTTC.

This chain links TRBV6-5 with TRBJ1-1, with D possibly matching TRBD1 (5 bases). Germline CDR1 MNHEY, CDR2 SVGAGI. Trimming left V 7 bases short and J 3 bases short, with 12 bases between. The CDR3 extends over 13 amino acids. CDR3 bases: TGTGCCAGCATAAGGGGTGGGGACACTGAAGCTTTCTTT. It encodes CASIRGGDTEAFF.

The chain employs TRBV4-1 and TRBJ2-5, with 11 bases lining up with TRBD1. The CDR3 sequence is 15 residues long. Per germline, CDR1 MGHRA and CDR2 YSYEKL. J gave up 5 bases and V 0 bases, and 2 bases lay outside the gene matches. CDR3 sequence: CASSQEDRGRETQYF. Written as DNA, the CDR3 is TGCGCCAGCAGCCAAGAGGACAGGGGGCGCGAGACCCAGTACTTC.

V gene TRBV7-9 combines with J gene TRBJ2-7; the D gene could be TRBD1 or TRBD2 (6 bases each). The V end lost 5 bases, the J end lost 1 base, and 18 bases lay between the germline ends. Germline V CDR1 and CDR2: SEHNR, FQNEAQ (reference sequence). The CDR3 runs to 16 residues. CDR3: CASSQPLGGHSYEQYF. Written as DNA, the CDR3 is TGTGCCAGCAGCCAACCCCTCGGGGGCCATTCCTACGAGCAGTACTTC. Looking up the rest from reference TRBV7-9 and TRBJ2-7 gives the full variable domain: DTGVSQNPRHKITKRGQNVTFRCDPISEHNRLYWYRQTLGQGPEFLTYFQNEAQLEKSRLLSDRFSAERPKGSFSTLEIQRTEQGDSAMYLCASSQPLGGHSYEQYFGPGTRLTVT.

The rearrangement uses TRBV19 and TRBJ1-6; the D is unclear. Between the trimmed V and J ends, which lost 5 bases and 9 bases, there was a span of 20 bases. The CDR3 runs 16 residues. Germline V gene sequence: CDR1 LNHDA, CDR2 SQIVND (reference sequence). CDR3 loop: CASSATSSRMGSPLHF. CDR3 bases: TGTGCCAGTAGTGCCACCTCGAGCCGGATGGGTTCACCCCTCCACTTT.

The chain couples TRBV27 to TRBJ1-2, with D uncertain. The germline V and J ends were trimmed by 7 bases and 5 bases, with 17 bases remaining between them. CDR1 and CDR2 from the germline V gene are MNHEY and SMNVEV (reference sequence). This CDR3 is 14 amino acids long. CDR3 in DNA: TGTGCCAGCAATCGGGCAGGCTCAACTTATGGCTACACCTTC. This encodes CASNRAGSTYGYTF.

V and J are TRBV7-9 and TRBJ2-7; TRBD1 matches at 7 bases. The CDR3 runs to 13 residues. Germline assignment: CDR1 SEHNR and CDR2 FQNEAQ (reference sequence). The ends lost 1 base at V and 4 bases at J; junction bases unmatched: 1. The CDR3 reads CASSLGDRYEQYF. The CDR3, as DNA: TGTGCCAGCAGCTTAGGGGACAGATACGAGCAGTACTTC.

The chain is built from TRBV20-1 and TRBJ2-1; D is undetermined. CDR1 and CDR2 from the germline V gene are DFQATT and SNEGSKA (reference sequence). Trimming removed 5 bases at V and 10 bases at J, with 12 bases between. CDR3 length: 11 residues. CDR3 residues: CSARYYEEQFF. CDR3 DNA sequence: TGCAGTGCTCGTTACTACGAAGAGCAGTTCTTC.

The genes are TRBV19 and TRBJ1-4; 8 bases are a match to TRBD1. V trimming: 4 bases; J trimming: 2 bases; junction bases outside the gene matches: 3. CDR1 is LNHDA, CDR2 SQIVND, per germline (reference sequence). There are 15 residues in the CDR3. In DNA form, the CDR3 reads TGTGCCAGTAGTACCGGACAGGGTACTAATGAAAAACTGTTTTTT. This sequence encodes CASSTGQGTNEKLFF. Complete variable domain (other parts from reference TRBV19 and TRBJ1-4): DGGITQSPKYLFRKEGQNVTLSCEQNLNHDAMYWYRQDPGQGLRLIYYSQIVNDFQKGDIAEGYSVSREKKESFPLTVTSAQKNPTAFYLCASSTGQGTNEKLFFGSGTQLSVL.

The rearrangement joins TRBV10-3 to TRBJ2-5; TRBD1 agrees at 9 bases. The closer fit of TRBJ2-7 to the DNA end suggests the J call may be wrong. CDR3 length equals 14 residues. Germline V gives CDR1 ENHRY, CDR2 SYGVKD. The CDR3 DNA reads TGTGCCATCAGTGAACGGGACAGGGTGTACGAGCAGTACTTC. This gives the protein CAISERDRVYEQYF.

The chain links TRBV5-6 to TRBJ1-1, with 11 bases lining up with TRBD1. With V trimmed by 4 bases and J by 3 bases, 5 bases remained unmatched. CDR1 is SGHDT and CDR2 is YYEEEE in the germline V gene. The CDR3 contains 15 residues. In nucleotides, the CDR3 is TGTGCCAGCAGCCGGACAGGGGGCTGGGACACTGAAGCTTTCTTT. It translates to CASSRTGGWDTEAFF. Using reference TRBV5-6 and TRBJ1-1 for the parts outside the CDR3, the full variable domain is DAGVTQSPTHLIKTRGQQVTLRCSPKSGHDTVSWYQQALGQGPQFIFQYYEEEERQRGNFPDRFSGHQFPNYSSELNVNALLLGDSALYLCASSRTGGWDTEAFFGQGTRLTVV.

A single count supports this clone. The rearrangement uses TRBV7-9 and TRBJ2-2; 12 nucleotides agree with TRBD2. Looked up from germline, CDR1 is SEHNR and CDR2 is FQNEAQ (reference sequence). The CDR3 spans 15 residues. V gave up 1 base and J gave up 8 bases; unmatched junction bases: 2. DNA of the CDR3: TGTGCCAGCAGCTTAGGTGGACTAGCGGGAGGGGAGCTGTTTTTT. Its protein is CASSLGGLAGGELFF.

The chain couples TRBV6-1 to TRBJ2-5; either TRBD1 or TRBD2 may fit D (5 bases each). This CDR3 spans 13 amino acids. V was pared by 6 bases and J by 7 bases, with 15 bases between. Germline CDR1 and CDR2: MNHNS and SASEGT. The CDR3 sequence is CASSRDGMGTQYF. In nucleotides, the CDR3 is TGTGCCAGCAGCAGGGACGGGATGGGGACCCAGTACTTC.

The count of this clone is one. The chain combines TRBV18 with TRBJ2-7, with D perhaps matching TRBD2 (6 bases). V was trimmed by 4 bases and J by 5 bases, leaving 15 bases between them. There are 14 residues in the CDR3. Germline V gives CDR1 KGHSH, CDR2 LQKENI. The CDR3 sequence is CASSLLGGDDEQYF. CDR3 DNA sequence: TGTGCCAGCTCACTTCTTGGAGGGGACGACGAGCAGTACTTC.

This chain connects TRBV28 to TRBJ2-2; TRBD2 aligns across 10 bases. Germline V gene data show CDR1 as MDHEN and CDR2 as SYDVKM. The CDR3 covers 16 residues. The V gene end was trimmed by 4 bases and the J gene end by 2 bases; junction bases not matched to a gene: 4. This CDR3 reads CASSSGLAANTGELFF. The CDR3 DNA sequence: TGTGCCAGCAGTTCCGGACTAGCGGCCAACACCGGGGAGCTGTTTTTT.

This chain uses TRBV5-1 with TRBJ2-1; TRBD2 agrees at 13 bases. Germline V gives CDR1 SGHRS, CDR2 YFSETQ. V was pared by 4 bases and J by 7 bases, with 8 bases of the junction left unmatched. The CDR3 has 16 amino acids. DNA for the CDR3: TGCGCCAGCAGCGTCGGACTAGCGGGAGTGAGGAATGAGCAGTTCTTC. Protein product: CASSVGLAGVRNEQFF.

The CDR3 loop reads CASSEGQPINIQYF. The CDR3, as DNA: TGTGCCAGCAGTGAAGGCCAGCCTATAAACATTCAGTACTTC. The chain employs TRBV2 and TRBJ2-4, with unresolved D. Trimming cost V 1 base and J 6 bases, with 10 bases left between them. This CDR3 region has 14 residues. CDR1 is SNHLY and CDR2 is FYNNEI in the germline V gene.

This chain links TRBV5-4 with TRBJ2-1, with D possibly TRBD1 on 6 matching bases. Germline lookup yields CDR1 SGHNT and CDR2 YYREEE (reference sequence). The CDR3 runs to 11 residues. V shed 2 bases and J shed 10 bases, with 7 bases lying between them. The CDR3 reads CASSFDREQFF. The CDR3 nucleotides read TGTGCCAGCAGCTTCGACAGGGAGCAGTTCTTC.

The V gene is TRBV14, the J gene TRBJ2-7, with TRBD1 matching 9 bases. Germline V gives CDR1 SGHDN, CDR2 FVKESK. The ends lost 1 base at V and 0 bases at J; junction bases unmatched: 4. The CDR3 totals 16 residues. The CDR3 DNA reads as TGTGCCAGCAGCCAAGCGGGACAGGGTCGCTCCTACGAGCAGTACTTC. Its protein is CASSQAGQGRSYEQYF.

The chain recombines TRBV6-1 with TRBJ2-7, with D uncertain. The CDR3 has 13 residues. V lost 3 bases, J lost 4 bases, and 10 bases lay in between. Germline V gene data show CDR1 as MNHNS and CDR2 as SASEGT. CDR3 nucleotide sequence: TGTGCCAGCAGTGATGGTCAGGAGTACGAGCAGTACTTC. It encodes CASSDGQEYEQYF.

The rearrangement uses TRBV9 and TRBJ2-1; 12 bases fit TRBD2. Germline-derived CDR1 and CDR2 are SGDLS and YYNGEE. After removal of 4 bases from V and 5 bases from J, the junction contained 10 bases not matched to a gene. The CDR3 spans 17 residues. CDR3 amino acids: CASSLRTSGTGHNEQFF. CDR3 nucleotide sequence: TGTGCCAGCAGCCTCCGGACTAGCGGGACAGGACACAATGAGCAGTTCTTC.

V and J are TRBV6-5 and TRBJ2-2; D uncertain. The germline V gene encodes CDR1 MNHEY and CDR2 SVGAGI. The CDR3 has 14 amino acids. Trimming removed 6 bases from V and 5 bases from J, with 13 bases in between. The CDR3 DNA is TGTGCCAGCAGCCCAAGTCTTCCTACCGGGGAGCTGTTTTTT. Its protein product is CASSPSLPTGELFF.

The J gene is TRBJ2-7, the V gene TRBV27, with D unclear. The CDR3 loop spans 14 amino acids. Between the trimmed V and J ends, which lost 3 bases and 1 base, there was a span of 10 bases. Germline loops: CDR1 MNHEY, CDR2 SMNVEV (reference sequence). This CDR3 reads CASSFVGSSYEQYF. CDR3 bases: TGTGCCAGCAGTTTCGTGGGGTCATCCTACGAGCAGTACTTC.

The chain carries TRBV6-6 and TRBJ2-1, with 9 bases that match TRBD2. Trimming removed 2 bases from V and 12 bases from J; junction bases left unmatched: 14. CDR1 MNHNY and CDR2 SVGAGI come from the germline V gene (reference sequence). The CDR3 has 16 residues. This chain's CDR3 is CASSYGREGRDEGQFF. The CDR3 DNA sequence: TGTGCCAGCAGTTACGGGCGGGAGGGCCGGGACGAGGGGCAGTTCTTC.

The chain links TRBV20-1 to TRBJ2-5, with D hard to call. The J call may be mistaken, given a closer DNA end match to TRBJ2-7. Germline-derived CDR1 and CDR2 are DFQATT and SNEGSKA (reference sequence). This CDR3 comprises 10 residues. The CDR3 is CSASESEQYF. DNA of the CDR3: TGCAGTGCTAGTGAAAGCGAGCAGTACTTC.

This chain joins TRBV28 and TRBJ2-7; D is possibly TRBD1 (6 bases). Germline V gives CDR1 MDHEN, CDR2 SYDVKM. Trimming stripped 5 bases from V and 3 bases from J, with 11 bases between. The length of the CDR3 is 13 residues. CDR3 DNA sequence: TGTGCCAGCAGTGCCCGGGACAACTACGAGCAGTACTTC. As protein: CASSARDNYEQYF.

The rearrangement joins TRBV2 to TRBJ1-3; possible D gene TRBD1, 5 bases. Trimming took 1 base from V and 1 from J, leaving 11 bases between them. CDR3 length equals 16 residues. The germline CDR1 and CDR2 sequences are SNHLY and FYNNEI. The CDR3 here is CASSEVGAASGNTIYF. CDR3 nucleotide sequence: TGTGCCAGCAGTGAAGTTGGGGCAGCGTCTGGAAACACCATATATTTT.